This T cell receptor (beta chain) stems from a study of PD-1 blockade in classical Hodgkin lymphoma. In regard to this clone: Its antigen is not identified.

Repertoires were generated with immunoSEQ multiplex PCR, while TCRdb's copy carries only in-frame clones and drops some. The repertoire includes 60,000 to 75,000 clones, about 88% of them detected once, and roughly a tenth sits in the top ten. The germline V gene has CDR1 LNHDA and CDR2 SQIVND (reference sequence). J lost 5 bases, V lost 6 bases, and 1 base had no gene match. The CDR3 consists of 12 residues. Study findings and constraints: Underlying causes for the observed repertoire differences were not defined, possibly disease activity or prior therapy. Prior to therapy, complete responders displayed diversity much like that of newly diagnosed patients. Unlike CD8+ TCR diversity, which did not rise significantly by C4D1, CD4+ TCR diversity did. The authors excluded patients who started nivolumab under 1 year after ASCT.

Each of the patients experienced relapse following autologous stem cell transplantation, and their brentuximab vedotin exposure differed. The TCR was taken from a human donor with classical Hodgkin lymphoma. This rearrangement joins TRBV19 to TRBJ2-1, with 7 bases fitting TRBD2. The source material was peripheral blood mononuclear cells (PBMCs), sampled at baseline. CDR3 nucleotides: TGTGCCAGTAGGGGGGGGAACAATGAGCAGTTCTTC. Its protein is CASRGGNNEQFF.